Listed below are T cell receptor beta chains from one sample, sequenced in a study of blood T cell repertoires in COVID-19. TCRdb's table, derived via immunoSEQ multiplex PCR, lists solely in-frame clones and lacks some. Of 120,000 or so clones detected, 70% to 90% appear once; the ten largest clones hold about 1.5%. Input material: peripheral blood. The receptors shown here come from a human donor in a cohort sampled during active COVID-19. The CDR3 runs from the conserved cysteine through the conserved F or W. The order of the fields is V gene, clone size, D gene, J gene, CDR3 DNA, CDR3 protein. The D gene is left open where the match is weak. Size values are once, few and many counts, or a class for expanded clones, and some rows have none.

V: TRBV7-9
size: NA
D: TRBD1
J: TRBJ2-2
DNA: TGTGCCAGCAGCTTTACAGGGGGCGTAGGCGGGGAGCTGTTTTTT
CDR3: CASSFTGGVGGELFF

V: TRBV4-1
size: NA
D: TRBD2
J: TRBJ2-1
DNA: TGCGCCAGCAGGACGTCTGGACTAGTTTCCGATGAGCAGTTCTTC
CDR3: CASRTSGLVSDEQFF

V: TRBV5-4
size: NA
D: TRBD1
J: TRBJ1-4
DNA: TGTGCCAGCAGTAAAGGACAGGGGAATGAAAAACTGTTTTTT
CDR3: CASSKGQGNEKLFF

V: TRBV18
size: few
D: NA
J: TRBJ2-7
DNA: TGTGCCAGCTCACCAGGACATACCTACGAGCAGTACTTC
CDR3: CASSPGHTYEQYF

V: TRBV28
size: NA
D: NA
J: TRBJ2-7
DNA: TGTGCCAGCAGTGGCCGGGGTTCCTACGAGCAGTACTTC
CDR3: CASSGRGSYEQYF

V: TRBV27
size: NA
D: NA
J: TRBJ1-1
DNA: TGTGCCAGCAGCCCCGGGAGGGATTCCACTGAAGCTTTCTTT
CDR3: CASSPGRDSTEAFF

V: TRBV28
size: NA
D: TRBD2
J: TRBJ2-7
DNA: TGTGCCAGCAGTAATCCAGCGGGAGCGGTCACTTACTACGAGCAGTACTTC
CDR3: CASSNPAGAVTYYEQYF

V: TRBV10-3
size: NA
D: TRBD1
J: TRBJ1-4
DNA: TGTGCCATCAGGACGGGACAGAATGAAAAACTGTTTTTT
CDR3: CAIRTGQNEKLFF

V: TRBV10-1
size: NA
D: NA
J: TRBJ2-7
DNA: TGCGCCAGCAGTTTCGAGGTTCAAACTCGGCAGTACTTC
CDR3: CASSFEVQTRQYF

V: TRBV5-1
size: NA
D: NA
J: TRBJ2-7
DNA: TGCGCCAGCAGCCCCGAGCCGACTAGCTACGAGCAGTACTTC
CDR3: CASSPEPTSYEQYF

V: TRBV3-1/TRBV3-2
size: NA
D: TRBD1
J: TRBJ2-1
DNA: TGTGCCAGCAGCCCAAGAAGGGGGCGCAATGAGCAGTTCTTC
CDR3: CASSPRRGRNEQFF

V: TRBV6-5
size: few
D: TRBD1
J: TRBJ1-2
DNA: TGTGCCAGCAGTTACTCGCCGACAGGGGACGGCTACACCTTC
CDR3: CASSYSPTGDGYTF

V: TRBV6-5
size: NA
D: NA
J: TRBJ1-1
DNA: TGTGCCAGCAGTTTTGCAGGGAAGAACACTGAAGCTTTCTTT
CDR3: CASSFAGKNTEAFF

V: TRBV28
size: NA
D: TRBD1
J: TRBJ1-2
DNA: TGTGCCAGCAGTTTGATGACAGGGGGCTATGGCTACACCTTC
CDR3: CASSLMTGGYGYTF

V: TRBV5-1
size: NA
D: TRBD1
J: TRBJ1-1
DNA: TGCGCCAGCAGATGGAGACAGGGGAACACTGAAGCTTTCTTT
CDR3: CASRWRQGNTEAFF

V: TRBV7-8
size: NA
D: NA
J: TRBJ2-7
DNA: TGTGCCAGCAGCCCCGAGTTCCTTTCCTACGAGCAGTACTTC
CDR3: CASSPEFLSYEQYF

V: TRBV11-1
size: NA
D: NA
J: TRBJ1-2
DNA: TGTGCCAGCAGCGCCCAGGGGTACTATGGCTACACCTTC
CDR3: CASSAQGYYGYTF

V: TRBV5-1
size: NA
D: NA
J: TRBJ2-2
DNA: TGCGCCAGCAGGACGGGAATTAGATCAGAATTCAACACCGGGGAGCTGTTTTTT
CDR3: CASRTGIRSEFNTGELFF

V: TRBV11-3
size: NA
D: NA
J: TRBJ2-5
DNA: TGTGCCAGCAGCTTAGGACCTGGACGGGGGGAGACCCAGTACTTC
CDR3: CASSLGPGRGETQYF

V: TRBV27
size: NA
D: NA
J: TRBJ2-1
DNA: TGTGCCAGCAGGGGGGACATAGTGTACAATGAGCAGTTCTTC
CDR3: CASRGDIVYNEQFF

V: TRBV28
size: NA
D: NA
J: TRBJ1-1
DNA: TGTGCCAGCAGCCTCGGGGAGTCTGAAGCTTTCTTT
CDR3: CASSLGESEAFF

V: TRBV6-1
size: NA
D: NA
J: TRBJ2-2
DNA: TGTGCCAGCAGTGATCAGGGGACCGGGGAGCTGTTTTTT
CDR3: CASSDQGTGELFF

V: TRBV27
size: NA
D: NA
J: TRBJ1-5
DNA: TGTGCCAGCTCCCTATTCGGGGGTAATCAGCCCCAGCATTTT
CDR3: CASSLFGGNQPQHF